This is a list of T cell receptor beta chains from one sample in a study of T-cell reconstitution after alpha-beta-depleted transplantation in children. TCRdb itself ran the PCR reads through MiXCR, one entry per CDR3 protein. The repertoire holds about 490,000 distinct CDR3 sequences, approximately 10% seen once, with around 2% in the top ten. The sequencing here drew on PBMCs, taken before TCRalphabeta/CD19-depleted stem cell transplant. The receptor set was obtained from a child aged 2 to 15 with inherited bone marrow failure, due to receive a stem cell transplant. Each CDR3 is given with its conserved first and last residue. D genes are given only for firm matches. Size values are once, few and many counts, or a class for expanded clones, and some rows have none.

d_gene,v_gene,j_gene,abundance,CDR3nt,CDR3aa
NA,TRBV5-1,TRBJ2-7,NA,TGCGCCAGCAGATATGAAGTCGGCTACGAGCAGTACTTC,CASRYEVGYEQYF
TRBD2,TRBV24-1,TRBJ2-1,many,TGTGCCACCAGTGATCGGACAGCGGGAGGGCCGTGGAATGAGCAGTTCTTC,CATSDRTAGGPWNEQFF
TRBD1,TRBV30,TRBJ1-2,NA,TGTGCCTGGAGCAAACAGGGGTGGGACTATGGCTACACCTTC,CAWSKQGWDYGYTF
TRBD1,TRBV5-1,TRBJ2-2,many,TGCGCCAGCAGCTACCCCCGGGACAGGGGAAGTTACGCGAACACCGGGGAGCTGTTTTTT,CASSYPRDRGSYANTGELFF
TRBD2,TRBV6-2/TRBV6-3,TRBJ2-1,many,TGTGCCAGCAGTCTGACTAGCGAAGTCGAGCAGTTCTTC,CASSLTSEVEQFF
NA,TRBV11-2,TRBJ2-1,few,TGTGCCAGCAGCGACCCTTCAGCGCCCAGCTCCTACAATGAGCAGTTCTTC,CASSDPSAPSSYNEQFF
NA,TRBV20-1,TRBJ1-6,many,TGCAGTACCACGGGGGGAGAGGGTTCACCCCTCCACTTT,CSTTGGEGSPLHF
NA,TRBV27,TRBJ2-5,many,TGTGCCAGCACCAACCAAGAGACCCAGTACTTC,CASTNQETQYF
TRBD1,TRBV4-2,TRBJ1-1,many,TGTGCCAGCAGCCAAGAATTGTCGGACAGGGGTTCTGAAGCTTTCTTT,CASSQELSDRGSEAFF
TRBD2,TRBV20-1,TRBJ2-1,many,TGCAGTGCTCCCCAGGGACTAGCGGACAATGAGCAGTTCTTC,CSAPQGLADNEQFF
TRBD1,TRBV30,TRBJ2-2,NA,TGTGCACTCAAGGGACAGGGGGCGCACGGGGAGCTGTTTTTT,CALKGQGAHGELFF
NA,TRBV30,TRBJ2-2,few,TGTGCCTGGAGAGGGGGTACCGGGGAGCTGTTTTTT,CAWRGGTGELFF
TRBD2,TRBV20-1,TRBJ2-5,many,TGCAGTGCTAGAGATCGGCCTAGCGGGAGGACCCAGTACTTC,CSARDRPSGRTQYF
NA,TRBV19,TRBJ2-7,NA,TGTGCCAGTAGTAACAAGGCTCGCTCCTACGAGCAGTACTTC,CASSNKARSYEQYF
NA,TRBV24-1,TRBJ1-1,NA,TGTGCCACCAGTGATTTATCCGGGGCTGAAGCTTTCTTT,CATSDLSGAEAFF
NA,TRBV5-1,TRBJ2-7,many,TGCGCCAGTTCATCCGGGACGGGGTACTACGAGCAGTACTTC,CASSSGTGYYEQYF
NA,TRBV12-3/TRBV12-4,TRBJ1-1,many,TGTGCCAGCAGTGTAGGGACGCCTGAAGCTTTCTTT,CASSVGTPEAFF
NA,TRBV29-1,TRBJ2-7,many,TGCAGCCCCCGCGGTTTCGGCGAGCAGTACTTC,CSPRGFGEQYF
TRBD2,TRBV18,TRBJ2-3,many,TGTGCCAGCTCACCGGCTAGCGGGACGGCAGATACGCAGTATTTT,CASSPASGTADTQYF
TRBD2,TRBV11-2,TRBJ2-7,NA,TGTGCCAGCAGCTTAGCGGGCCTAGCGGGCTACGAGCAGTACTTC,CASSLAGLAGYEQYF
NA,TRBV5-1,TRBJ2-5,many,TGCGCCAGCAGCTTCGGCAGGGCCTTCCAAGAGACCCAGTACTTC,CASSFGRAFQETQYF
NA,TRBV18,TRBJ2-6,NA,TGTGCCAGCTCAACACCCGGGACTCCTACTTCTGGGGCCAACGTCCTGACTTTC,CASSTPGTPTSGANVLTF
NA,TRBV28,TRBJ2-5,many,TGTGCCAGCAGTTTGGTAGGGAGGCAAGAGACCCAGTACTTC,CASSLVGRQETQYF
TRBD1,TRBV29-1,TRBJ1-1,few,TGCAGCGACCATGGACAGGGACCGAACACTGAAGCTTTCTTT,CSDHGQGPNTEAFF
NA,TRBV10-2,TRBJ2-3,many,TGCGCCAGCAGTGAGATTACAGATGGCACAGATACGCAGTATTTT,CASSEITDGTDTQYF
TRBD2,TRBV20-1,TRBJ2-3,many,TGCAGTGCCACAGATGGGGGATCAGCGGGGCACACAGATACGCAGTATTTT,CSATDGGSAGHTDTQYF
TRBD1,TRBV12-3/TRBV12-4,TRBJ1-5,many,TGTGCCAGCAGTTTTGGGACAGGGGATCAGCCCCAGCATTTT,CASSFGTGDQPQHF
NA,TRBV5-1,TRBJ2-1,many,TGCGCCAGCAGCCCCGGACGGGAATACAATGAGCAGTTCTTC,CASSPGREYNEQFF
TRBD2,TRBV27,TRBJ2-7,many,TGTGCCAGCAGTCCGAGCGGGAGTTATAACGAGCAGTACTTC,CASSPSGSYNEQYF
TRBD2,TRBV11-2,TRBJ2-7,NA,TGTGCCAGCAGCTCCCTGACTAGCGGCGCGGCCTACGAGCAGTACTTC,CASSSLTSGAAYEQYF
TRBD1,TRBV7-2,TRBJ1-2,many,TGTGCCAGCAGCTTAGGCGGAGGGGGCTCAGCTAACTATGGCTACACCTTC,CASSLGGGGSANYGYTF
NA,TRBV5-1,TRBJ2-1,many,TGCGCCAGCAGCCCGACTGGTCCCGGCAGAGGCTACAATGAGCAGTTCTTC,CASSPTGPGRGYNEQFF
NA,TRBV20-1,TRBJ1-1,many,TGCAGTGCTAGAGCGGGGGCAAACACTGAAGCTTTCTTT,CSARAGANTEAFF
NA,TRBV28,TRBJ2-5,many,TGTGCCAGCAGTTTATTTCAGGGACCCCAAGAGACCCAGTACTTC,CASSLFQGPQETQYF
NA,TRBV20-1,TRBJ2-1,many,TGCAGTGTCCTACCCTATGGCAATGAGCAGTTCTTC,CSVLPYGNEQFF
NA,TRBV7-9,TRBJ1-2,many,TGTGCCAGCAGCTTGACCGGGACACCTAACTATGGCTACACCTTC,CASSLTGTPNYGYTF
NA,TRBV12-3/TRBV12-4,TRBJ2-1,many,TGTGCCAGCAGTTTAGGGACTGCAGAGCAGTTCTTC,CASSLGTAEQFF
TRBD2,TRBV28,TRBJ2-5,NA,TGTGCCAGCAGTTTGACCGGACTAGCGGGAGAAGAAGAGACCCAGTACTTC,CASSLTGLAGEEETQYF
TRBD1,TRBV29-1,TRBJ1-2,many,TGCAGTGCCGACAGGGACTATGGCTACACCTTC,CSADRDYGYTF
NA,TRBV7-2,TRBJ2-3,many,TGTGCCAGCAGCTTTGTGACAGATACGCAGTATTTT,CASSFVTDTQYF
NA,TRBV11-2,TRBJ1-3,NA,TGTGCCAGCAGCTTAGGGAGGTTGACGAAACACTCTGGAAACACCATATATTTT,CASSLGRLTKHSGNTIYF
NA,TRBV30,TRBJ1-1,few,TGTGCCTGGAGTCCCCGGGGGCTTAGGGACACTGAAGCTTTCTTT,CAWSPRGLRDTEAFF
TRBD1,TRBV12-3/TRBV12-4,TRBJ2-2,many,TGTGCCAGCAGCCCCGGTGGGACAGGGAACTCCGGGGAGCTGTTTTTT,CASSPGGTGNSGELFF
NA,TRBV18,TRBJ2-1,many,TGTGCCAGCTCACCAATGAGTTCCCCCTCCTACAATGAGCAGTTCTTC,CASSPMSSPSYNEQFF
NA,TRBV29-1,TRBJ2-3,many,TGCAGCGTTGCGAGCAGTAGCACAGATACGCAGTATTTT,CSVASSSTDTQYF
NA,TRBV12-3/TRBV12-4,TRBJ1-2,few,TGTGCCAGCAGTTTATCAGTACGGGCCCATGGCTACACCTTC,CASSLSVRAHGYTF
TRBD2,TRBV24-1,TRBJ2-1,many,TGTTCCACCAGTGATTTCATGAGCGGGAGCTACAATGAGCAGTTCTTC,CSTSDFMSGSYNEQFF
NA,TRBV11-2,TRBJ2-7,many,TGTGCCAGCAGCTCGATAGGCGGGTCCTACGAGCAGTACTTC,CASSSIGGSYEQYF
NA,TRBV11-2,TRBJ2-3,NA,TGTGCCAGCAGCTTATCTCAAAAATACACAGATACGCAGTATTTT,CASSLSQKYTDTQYF
TRBD1,TRBV20-1,TRBJ2-7,many,TGCAGTGCTCCACAGGGGGCGAAAACCTACGAGCAGTACTTC,CSAPQGAKTYEQYF
NA,TRBV6-5,TRBJ1-1,many,TGTGCCAGCAGTCAGGGGCAGGGCGGAGCTTTCTTT,CASSQGQGGAFF
TRBD1,TRBV9,TRBJ2-7,NA,TGTGCCAGCAGCGGCCGACAGGGGGGCTACGAGCAGTACTTC,CASSGRQGGYEQYF
NA,TRBV7-9,TRBJ2-7,many,TGTGCCAGCAGCCTCCTCGAGGGTGGGCAGTACTTC,CASSLLEGGQYF
NA,TRBV12-3/TRBV12-4,TRBJ2-1,many,TGTGCCAGCAGTTTTGGCGGCCTCTCATACAATGAGCAGTTCTTC,CASSFGGLSYNEQFF
NA,TRBV4-2,TRBJ2-6,many,TGTGCCAGCAGCCAAGCGACAGCTACTAGCTCTGGGGCCAACGTCCTGACTTTC,CASSQATATSSGANVLTF
NA,TRBV6-6,TRBJ2-3,many,TGTGCCAGCAGTTACTCGGTAGATACGCAGTATTTT,CASSYSVDTQYF
TRBD1,TRBV10-2,TRBJ1-1,many,TGCGCCAGCATTTGGGACAGGGAGGGACTGAACACTGAAGCTTTCTTT,CASIWDREGLNTEAFF
TRBD1,TRBV6-2/TRBV6-3,TRBJ2-7,many,TGTGCCAGCAAACAAACCGGGACAGGTAGCTCCTACGAGCAGTACTTC,CASKQTGTGSSYEQYF
NA,TRBV4-1,TRBJ1-5,many,TGCGCCAGCAGCCCCTATCCCCAGGACAGCCGATATAGCAATCAGCCCCAGCATTTT,CASSPYPQDSRYSNQPQHF
NA,TRBV28,TRBJ2-4,many,TGTGCCAACAAGCAGGCCAACCTAGCCAAAAACATTCAGTACTTC,CANKQANLAKNIQYF